The present entry profiles one T cell receptor beta chain with its context. Its antigen target is currently unknown. Within one base of it there is no much larger clone, and no base qualities were kept. The collaborating institutions used their own protocols to collect whole blood in K2EDTA tubes. For TCRbeta analysis, collaborator samples were shipped as frozen whole blood, as isolated PBMCs, or as DNA extracted from either sample type. TCRbeta CDR3 regions were amplified from genomic DNA by means of the immunoSEQ Assay, a bias-controlled multiplex PCR. Turning to the authors' computational methods: The number of nucleated cells in each sample was estimated by amplification of reference gene primers within the assay. To quantify the absolute abundance of each unique TCRbeta CDR3 rearrangement, sequence reads were collapsed and filtered. For each sample, productive Simpson clonality was calculated as the square root of Simpson's diversity index over productive rearrangements. The table was pulled from immuneACCESS by TCRdb, which kept in-frame rearrangements only. Such tables lose some clones; where checked, under half of the loss comes from unresolved V genes, and the rest has no known cause. V and J calls and clone size follow that table, whereas D and trimming were derived from the DNA. The sample contains 29,000 or so clones, more than 75% of them found a single time. The top ten constitute around 12% of the sample.

The entry originates in a study of blood T cell repertoires in COVID-19 (dated by TCRdb to about 2020). The study in broad terms: Samples covering the acute and convalescent phases of COVID-19 were provided by collaborators in the United States, Italy and Spain. The prospective study material was composed of cDNA or gDNA derived from T cells, B-cell-depleted T cells, or PBMCs. Subjects who had been exposed to COVID-19, were actively infected with it, or had recovered from it provided the deeply sampled blood TCRbeta repertoires that made up the dataset. The repertoires were released in a freely available public database intended as a resource for research on the immune response to SARS-CoV-2. Samples came from the ongoing ImmuneRACE study (first 160 participants) plus 1,254 subjects from 6 global collaborators. A de-identified subject ID, COVID-19 status, age in years and sex were almost always included in the sample metadata. HLA class I and class II types, where available, came from metadata supplied by the sample provider rather than from assay-based typing. Findings and caveats that apply to the study as a whole: How much clinical and demographic metadata was included differed by source and by participant, and the metadata was provided uncurated.

Trimming removed 3 bases from V and 4 bases from J; the gene matches leave 5 bases unexplained. In the germline V gene, CDR1 corresponds to MNHEY and CDR2 to SVGAGI. The CDR3 goes from the cysteine to the phenylalanine over 15 residues. CDR3 DNA is the only sequence kept; it has 45 bases, read in frame from the first base. In this chain, TRBV6-5 is recombined with TRBJ2-1, with 8 junctional bases fitting TRBD2. The receptor comes from a human donor in a cohort sampled during active COVID-19. The donor label of this sample is uncertain. The sequencing input was peripheral blood. The CDR3: CASSYLTSGYNEQFF. Here is the DNA: TGTGCCAGCAGTTATTTAACTAGCGGATACAATGAGCAGTTCTTC.